The source of this T cell receptor beta chain is a study of EBV T-cell therapy then PD-1 blockade in nasopharyngeal carcinoma (dated by TCRdb to about 2021). The treatment or condition label here, explained by the study, means: AdE1-LMPpoly-expanded autologous EBV-specific T-cell therapy followed by anti-PD-1 nivolumab. The CDR3 runs 15 amino acids, cysteine and phenylalanine included. Just the 45-base CDR3 DNA is kept, in frame starting at base 1. As encoded in the germline V gene, CDR1 is KGHDR while CDR2 is SFDVKD. V has 4 bases trimmed and J has 8 bases trimmed; junction bases matching no gene number 10. The Qiagen DNeasy Kit was used to extract genomic DNA from the sorted cells. TCR beta chain deep sequencing was performed on the immunoSEQ platform. In the authors' own workflow: Repertoire data analysis was performed with the immunoSEQ Analyzer software. The immuneACCESS repertoire file appears here via TCRdb, limited to in-frame rearrangements. These files lack a portion of the clones; in checked studies, under half of the deficit traces to unresolved V genes, and the cause of the others is not known. The V and J calls and clone size were taken over from that table, and D and trimming were inferred from the DNA. Counted in this sample were fewer than 25,000 clones; 75% to 90% of them appeared once. The top ten hold around 28% of the sample.

For this clone: Its specific antigen is unknown. Base qualities were left out, and no much larger clone turns up one base away.

This specimen consisted of CD8+ T cells from blood, obtained between days 50 and 65 from a patient whose treatment included autologous EBV-specific T cells and nivolumab. This TCR came from a man aged 35-49 years with nasopharyngeal carcinoma. The chain employs TRBV24-1 and TRBJ1-2; 9 bases in the middle match TRBD1. The encoded CDR3 is CATSDPRTGVTGYTF. The sequenced DNA: TGTGCCACCAGTGACCCCCGGACAGGGGTGACCGGCTACACCTTC.